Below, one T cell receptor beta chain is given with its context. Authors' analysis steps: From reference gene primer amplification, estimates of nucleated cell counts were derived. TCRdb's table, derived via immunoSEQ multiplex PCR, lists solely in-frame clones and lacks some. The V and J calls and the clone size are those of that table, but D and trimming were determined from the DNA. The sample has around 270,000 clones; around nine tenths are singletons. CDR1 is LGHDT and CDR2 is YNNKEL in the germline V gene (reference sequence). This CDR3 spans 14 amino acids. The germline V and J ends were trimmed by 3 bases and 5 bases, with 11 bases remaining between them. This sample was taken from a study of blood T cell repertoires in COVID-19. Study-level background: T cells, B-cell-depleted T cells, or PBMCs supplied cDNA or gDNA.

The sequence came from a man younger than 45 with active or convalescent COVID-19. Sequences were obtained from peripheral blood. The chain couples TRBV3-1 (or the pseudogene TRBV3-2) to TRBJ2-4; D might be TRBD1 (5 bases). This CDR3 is CASSHQGYQNIQYF. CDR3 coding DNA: TGTGCCAGCAGCCACCAGGGTTACCAAAACATTCAGTACTTC.